These 19 T cell receptor beta chains were sequenced from one sample in a study of cytomegalovirus exposure and HLA in healthy donors. In the PCR, 60 Vbeta and 13 Jbeta primers were used. TCRdb's table, derived via immunoSEQ multiplex PCR, lists solely in-frame clones and lacks some. The repertoire holds some 150,000 clones, with 79% as singletons. The sample taken for sequencing was PBMCs. These receptor sequences come from a man aged 50 to 59 in good health and CMV-seropositive.

The CDR3 sequence: CASSSPGDTQYF. DNA of the CDR3: TGTGCCAGCAGCTCCCCGGGGGATACGCAGTATTTT. The rearrangement uses TRBV7-9 and TRBJ2-3; D may be TRBD2 (5 bases). The CDR3 length is 12 residues. V was trimmed by 4 bases and J by 6 bases, leaving 8 bases between them. CDR1 is SEHNR and CDR2 is FQNEAQ in the germline V gene (reference sequence).

The chain employs TRBV28 and TRBJ1-2; TRBD1 is a possible D gene (6 bases). This CDR3 contains 12 residues. V lost 6 bases and J 4 bases, leaving 9 bases between the germline ends. Germline V CDR1 and CDR2: MDHEN, SYDVKM. The CDR3 spells CASSRTVYGYTF. The CDR3 coding sequence is TGTGCCAGCAGCCGGACAGTCTATGGCTACACCTTC.

The genes are TRBV6-1 and TRBJ2-5; 8 bases agree with TRBD1. The CDR3 sequence is 15 residues long. The germline V gene has CDR1 MNHNS and CDR2 SASEGT. The J segment lost 5 bases and the V segment lost 3 bases, leaving 8 bases of the junction unmatched. The CDR3 DNA is TGTGCCAGCAGTGAGTCCGGCAGGGGGCGGGAGACCCAGTACTTC. This encodes CASSESGRGRETQYF.

The chain joins TRBV7-2 to TRBJ2-7; D gene unclear. The length of the CDR3 is 13 residues. Germline lookup yields CDR1 SGHTA and CDR2 FQGNSA. With 1 base removed from V and 4 bases from J, the gap between germline ends came to 8 bases. The CDR3 spells CASSLGVLYEQYF. CDR3 coding DNA: TGTGCCAGCAGCTTAGGTGTTCTATACGAGCAGTACTTC.

The rearrangement uses TRBV7-9 and TRBJ1-2; 8 nucleotides match TRBD1. The CDR3 sequence is 15 residues long. The V gene end was trimmed by 8 bases and the J gene end by 8 bases; junction bases not matched to a gene: 16. Germline V lookup: CDR1 SEHNR, CDR2 FQNEAQ (reference sequence). The CDR3 nucleotides are TGTGCCAGCGGGGGAATAAACAGGGGGGACCGGGGCTACACCTTC. Translated, it gives CASGGINRGDRGYTF.

The CDR3: CSVADRGEAFF. For the CDR3, the DNA is TGCAGCGTTGCCGACAGGGGTGAAGCTTTCTTT. The chain carries TRBV29-1 and TRBJ1-1; TRBD1 agrees at 8 bases. The junction had 2 bases not matched to a gene; V was cut back by 4 bases and J by 7 bases. This CDR3 spans 11 amino acids. CDR1 SQVTM and CDR2 ANQGSEA come from the germline V gene.

This clone showed up just once. The genes are TRBV10-1 and TRBJ2-1; D might be TRBD1 (6 bases). This CDR3 region has 14 residues. V dropped 0 bases and J dropped 8 bases, with 11 bases sitting between them. CDR1 is WNHNN, CDR2 SYGVQD, per germline (reference sequence). CDR3 bases: TGCGCCAGCAGTGAGTCTACAGGGAACGATGAGCAGTTCTTC. This codes for CASSESTGNDEQFF.

The chain employs TRBV30 and TRBJ1-2; no definite D call. The CDR3 extends over 14 amino acids. The germline CDR1 and CDR2 sequences are GTSNPN and SVGIG (reference sequence). The V end was cut by 5 bases, the J end by 2 bases, with 15 bases between. The CDR3 bases are TGTGCCTGGGCTCAATGGGAGGCCAACTATGGCTACACCTTC. Protein product: CAWAQWEANYGYTF.

V gene TRBV2 combines with J gene TRBJ2-7, with TRBD2 identical over 13 bases. Germline CDR1 is SNHLY and CDR2 is FYNNEI. This CDR3 has 16 amino acids. Trimming took 5 bases from V and 2 from J; bases not matched to a gene: 6. CDR3 sequence: CASSSGTSGKTYEQYF. In nucleotides, the CDR3 is TGTGCCAGCAGTTCCGGGACTAGCGGGAAGACCTACGAGCAGTACTTC.

The chain couples TRBV2 to TRBJ1-5; D is possibly TRBD1 (6 bases). The CDR3 contains 14 residues. The V end was cut by 1 base, the J end by 7 bases, with 11 bases between. Germline assignment: CDR1 SNHLY and CDR2 FYNNEI. CDR3 region: CASSEGTVKQPQHF. CDR3 sequence (DNA): TGTGCCAGCAGTGAAGGGACAGTAAAACAGCCCCAGCATTTT.

This clone was counted only a few times. The chain uses TRBV19 and TRBJ1-3; 9 bases match TRBD1. This CDR3 is 15 amino acids long. Germline V gene lookup returns CDR1 LNHDA and CDR2 SQIVND (reference sequence). With 8 bases clipped from V and 4 bases from J, the junction kept 9 bases outside the gene matches. This CDR3 reads CASRKQGATGNTIYF. CDR3 sequence (DNA): TGTGCCAGTCGGAAACAGGGGGCTACGGGAAACACCATATATTTT.

The gene calls are TRBV13 and TRBJ1-5, with TRBD1 identical over 8 bases. The ends lost 3 bases at V and 5 bases at J; junction bases unmatched: 0. The CDR3 contains 13 residues. Per germline, CDR1 PRHDT and CDR2 FYEKMQ (reference sequence). DNA for the CDR3: TGTGCCAGCAGCTTGGACAGGGATCAGCCCCAGCATTTT. It is translated as CASSLDRDQPQHF.

The chain combines TRBV6-6 with TRBJ1-5; D gene uncertain. The CDR3 contains 16 residues. Germline lookup yields CDR1 MNHNY and CDR2 SVGAGI (reference sequence). V lost 1 base and J 2 bases, leaving 12 bases between the germline ends. The CDR3 nucleotides read TGTGCCAGCAGTTACTTGACCCCACGGGGCAATCAGCCCCAGCATTTT. This gives the protein CASSYLTPRGNQPQHF.

The rearrangement joins TRBV27 to TRBJ1-5, with D possibly TRBD1 on 6 matching bases. This CDR3 region has 16 residues. Germline lookup yields CDR1 MNHEY and CDR2 SMNVEV (reference sequence). V was cut by 2 bases and J by 4 bases, with 15 bases left in between. The CDR3 region is CASSLGGDRWNQPQHF. The CDR3 DNA reads as TGTGCCAGCAGTTTAGGGGGAGACAGGTGGAATCAGCCCCAGCATTTT.

The chain combines TRBV14 with TRBJ2-5; 7 nucleotides match TRBD1. Germline CDR1 and CDR2: SGHDN and FVKESK. Germline trimming cut 4 bases from V and 4 bases from J; bases unmatched to any gene: 3. The CDR3 is made up of 13 amino acids. DNA for the CDR3: TGTGCCAGCAGCCGAGACAGGGTAGAGACCCAGTACTTC. It specifies CASSRDRVETQYF.

The chain couples TRBV18 to TRBJ2-2; TRBD1 matches at 8 bases. Germline assignment: CDR1 KGHSH and CDR2 LQKENI. This CDR3 is built from 17 residues. The V and J ends lost 6 bases and 0 bases, in that order; junction bases with no gene match: 9. This CDR3 reads CASSQLVTGANTGELFF. The CDR3 DNA sequence: TGTGCCAGCTCCCAGTTGGTGACAGGGGCGAACACCGGGGAGCTGTTTTTT.

V gene TRBV11-2 combines with J gene TRBJ2-3; D gene unclear. In germline, CDR1 is SGHAT, CDR2 FQNNGV. The V end was cut by 0 bases, the J end by 5 bases, with 9 bases between. The CDR3 contains 14 residues. For the CDR3, the DNA is TGTGCCAGCAGCTTAGAAGGTTCAGGAGATACGCAGTATTTT. Translating it yields CASSLEGSGDTQYF.

The CDR3 DNA follows: TGCGCCAGCAGCGCCCCGACAGGTCCAATGAACACTGAAGCTTTCTTT. Protein product: CASSAPTGPMNTEAFF. The chain combines TRBV5-1 with TRBJ1-1; TRBD1 is a possible D gene (6 bases). V was cut by 4 bases and J by 0 bases, with 16 bases left in between. The CDR3 has 16 amino acids. CDR1 and CDR2 (germline): SGHRS, YFSETQ.

The CDR3 nucleotides are TGTGCCAGCAGCTTGATGGGGGGGGGAAAACTGTTTTTT. The encoded protein is CASSLMGGGKLFF. The J gene is TRBJ1-4, the V gene TRBV5-5; D is perhaps TRBD1 (5 bases). Germline V gives CDR1 SGHKS, CDR2 YYEKEE (reference sequence). The CDR3 is 13 residues long. V gave up 1 base and J gave up 10 bases, with 11 bases separating them.